These 18 T cell receptor beta chains were all obtained from the same sample, sequenced in a study of early T cells in non-severe SARS-CoV-2 infection. TCRdb processed the 5' RACE reads anew with MiXCR; each CDR3 protein has one entry. Of 50,000 to 75,000 distinct CDR3 sequences listed, about 6% are singletons. The source material was whole blood, sampled at baseline. These receptor sequences come from an adult who was a healthcare worker with PCR-confirmed SARS-CoV-2 infection or an uninfected control (not recorded which).

This clonotype was found many times. This chain joins TRBV27 and TRBJ2-1, with 11 bases fitting TRBD2. This CDR3 is built from 15 residues. V shed 6 bases and J 9 bases; nucleotides not matched to a gene: 10. Looked up from germline, CDR1 is MNHEY and CDR2 is SMNVEV (reference sequence). The CDR3: CASRHASGGNGEQFF. The CDR3 DNA reads TGTGCCAGCAGACACGCTAGCGGGGGGAATGGTGAGCAGTTCTTC.

This clonotype was seen only a few times. The J gene is TRBJ1-1, the V gene TRBV27; no reliable D call. The germline V and J ends were trimmed by 11 bases and 4 bases, with 14 bases remaining between them. This CDR3 has 12 amino acids. CDR1 and CDR2 from the germline V gene are MNHEY and SMNVEV (reference sequence). This CDR3 reads CACGRWGTEAFF. The CDR3 region has the DNA TGTGCCTGTGGGCGGTGGGGCACTGAAGCTTTCTTT.

This clonotype came up many times. V gene TRBV3-1 combines with J gene TRBJ2-2; 7 bases line up with TRBD1. The V gene end was trimmed by 2 bases and the J gene end by 1 base; junction bases not matched to a gene: 4. The CDR3 has 16 residues. Germline loops: CDR1 LGHDT, CDR2 YNNKEL (reference sequence). CDR3 sequence (DNA): TGTGCCAGCAGCCAACAGGGACAGCTGAACACCGGGGAGCTGTTTTTT. Translating it yields CASSQQGQLNTGELFF.

This chain connects TRBV28 to TRBJ2-5; possibly TRBD1 for D (6 bases). Germline values: CDR1 MDHEN, CDR2 SYDVKM. This CDR3 has 16 residues. V was trimmed by 6 bases and J by 2 bases, leaving 19 bases between them. The CDR3 region is CASRTPGQMKQETQYF. Here the CDR3 DNA reads TGTGCCAGCAGGACACCGGGACAAATGAAACAAGAGACCCAGTACTTC.

The V call is TRBV18, the J call TRBJ2-5; D remains unclear. Trimming stripped 1 base from V and 0 bases from J, with 3 bases between. Germline V gene sequence: CDR1 KGHSH, CDR2 LQKENI. There are 13 residues in the CDR3. The CDR3 DNA reads as TGTGCCAGCTCACCACGGGACCAAGAGACCCAGTACTTC. As protein: CASSPRDQETQYF.

This clonotype showed up many times. This chain links TRBV6-2 or TRBV6-3 with TRBJ1-1; tentatively, D is TRBD1 (6 bases). This CDR3 has 15 amino acids. Trimming stripped 7 bases from V and 0 bases from J, with 15 bases between. The V gene's germline CDR1 is MNHEY and CDR2 SVGEGT. The CDR3 region has the DNA TGTGCCAGCATCCGGACAGCCTTAATGAACACTGAAGCTTTCTTT. As protein: CASIRTALMNTEAFF.

This clonotype was counted ten times or more. This chain joins TRBV11-2 and TRBJ2-5; TRBD2 agrees at 9 bases. From germline, CDR1 is SGHAT and CDR2 FQNNGV. The CDR3 length is 14 residues. After removal of 5 bases from V and 2 bases from J, the junction contained 3 bases not matched to a gene. The CDR3 DNA follows: TGTGCCAGCAGCCTTACTAGCGGGCAAGAGACCCAGTACTTC. Protein: CASSLTSGQETQYF.

This clonotype was recorded many times. The chain carries TRBV4-1 and TRBJ1-3; tentative D call: TRBD1 (5 bases). The CDR3 sequence is 16 residues long. CDR1 MGHRA and CDR2 YSYEKL come from the germline V gene. V shed 2 bases and J shed 4 bases, with 15 bases lying between them. The chain's CDR3 is CASSQPTRGRGNTIYF. The CDR3 DNA is TGCGCCAGCAGCCAACCGACAAGGGGCCGGGGAAACACCATATATTTT.

This clonotype was detected a few times. The rearrangement links TRBV10-1 to TRBJ2-3; 11 bases match TRBD2. Germline CDR1 and CDR2: WNHNN and SYGVQD (reference sequence). Germline trimming cut 6 bases from V and 12 bases from J; bases unmatched to any gene: 14. The CDR3 consists of 15 residues. The CDR3 DNA is TGCGCCAGCAGCGTCGGGACTAGCGGAAAAAGTTTCCAGTATTTT. Translating it yields CASSVGTSGKSFQYF.

This clonotype was picked up a small number of times. The chain is built from TRBV18 and TRBJ2-5; the D gene could be TRBD1 or TRBD2 (5 bases each). V lost 3 bases and J 2 bases, leaving 16 bases between the germline ends. This CDR3 spans 16 amino acids. From germline, CDR1 is KGHSH and CDR2 LQKENI. The chain's CDR3 is CASSPKSRDRQETQYF. CDR3 DNA: TGTGCCAGCTCACCGAAGTCCCGGGACCGACAAGAGACCCAGTACTTC.

This clonotype showed up many times. V is TRBV6-5 and J is TRBJ2-5; 14 positions match TRBD2. This CDR3 contains 19 residues. Germline loops: CDR1 MNHEY, CDR2 SVGAGI. The V and J ends lost 2 bases and 6 bases, in that order; junction bases with no gene match: 14. The CDR3 spells CASSYRNAGTSGRGKTQYF. The CDR3 DNA follows: TGTGCCAGCAGTTACAGGAACGCCGGGACTAGCGGGAGAGGGAAGACCCAGTACTTC.

This clonotype was observed many times. The gene calls are TRBV20-1 and TRBJ2-7, with TRBD2 matching 13 bases. CDR1 and CDR2 (germline): DFQATT, SNEGSKA (reference sequence). The CDR3 is 15 amino acids. The J segment lost 1 base and the V segment lost 1 base, leaving 1 base of the junction unmatched. The CDR3: CSARVLAGGSYEQYF. The DNA for the CDR3 is TGCAGTGCTAGAGTACTAGCGGGAGGGTCCTACGAGCAGTACTTC.

Ten or more counts support this clonotype. The chain couples TRBV28 to TRBJ2-7; TRBD2 matches at 14 bases. The CDR3 extends over 18 amino acids. V was pared by 1 base and J by 6 bases, with 11 bases of the junction left unmatched. CDR1 is MDHEN and CDR2 is SYDVKM in the germline V gene. The CDR3 here is CASSLSSIRTSGRCEQYF. The CDR3 nucleotides are TGTGCCAGCAGTTTATCCTCCATCCGGACTAGCGGGAGGTGCGAGCAGTACTTC.

This clonotype was observed many times. The chain is built from TRBV23-1 and TRBJ2-1; D gene uncertain. TRBV23-1 is recorded as an ORF, its role being uncertain. V dropped 0 bases and J dropped 7 bases, with 13 bases sitting between them. The CDR3 spans 15 residues. The CDR3 reads CASSQSENSSNEQFF. The CDR3 nucleotides are TGCGCCAGCAGTCAATCGGAGAATAGCTCTAATGAGCAGTTCTTC.

This clonotype was observed many times. This chain connects TRBV29-1 to TRBJ2-7, with unresolved D. The CDR3 contains 12 residues. The ends were cut back, 5 bases at V and 0 bases at J, with 8 bases in the middle. Looked up from germline, CDR1 is SQVTM and CDR2 is ANQGSEA. The CDR3 DNA reads as TGCAGCGTTCAGACACCCTCCTACGAGCAGTACTTC. This sequence encodes CSVQTPSYEQYF.

The chain carries TRBV7-8 and TRBJ2-3; D is perhaps TRBD2 (5 bases). Between the trimmed V and J ends, which lost 6 bases and 2 bases, there was a span of 18 bases. Germline V CDR1 and CDR2: SGHVS, FQNEAQ. The CDR3 consists of 16 residues. This CDR3 is CASRSGLLASTDTQYF. In nucleotides, the CDR3 is TGTGCCAGCAGATCTGGACTTCTGGCATCCACAGATACGCAGTATTTT.

The chain carries TRBV6-5 and TRBJ2-5; no firm D call. The CDR3 extends over 15 amino acids. The germline V gene has CDR1 MNHEY and CDR2 SVGAGI. V was shortened by 0 bases and J by 1 base, with 9 bases between the two germline ends. The CDR3 DNA reads as TGTGCCAGCAGTTACTCGCCCCGAATCCAAGAGACCCAGTACTTC. Its translation: CASSYSPRIQETQYF.

This clonotype has a count of ten or more. The gene calls are TRBV20-1 and TRBJ2-1; D is undetermined. This CDR3 contains 15 residues. V lost 0 bases, J lost 8 bases, and 17 bases lay in between. The V gene's germline CDR1 is DFQATT and CDR2 SNEGSKA (reference sequence). This chain's CDR3 is CSARESADLFDEQFF. The CDR3 coding sequence is TGCAGTGCTAGAGAAAGCGCGGATTTATTCGATGAGCAGTTCTTC.